Sequencing of this T cell receptor (beta chain) was carried out in a study of Tregs in tolerant kidney transplant recipients. Repertoires were generated with immunoSEQ multiplex PCR, while TCRdb's copy carries only in-frame clones and drops some. This table has about 81,000 clones, 75% to 95% appearing once. The nonmyeloablative bone marrow transplants came from related graft donors, with transient mixed chimerism. Unstimulated regulatory T cells (CD4+CD25+CD127-), CD4+CD25- non-regulatory cells, CD4 and CD8 cells were FACS-sorted from thawed PBMCs. The receptor's source is a human patient who received a combined kidney and bone marrow transplant. The graft donor may account for some of the T cells. This specimen was CD4+ T cells from blood (PBMCs), taken 24 months after the transplant.

This CDR3 is CASSIVHLRSGGQETQYF. In DNA, the CDR3 is TGTGCCAGTAGTATAGTCCACCTCCGAAGCGGGGGGCAAGAGACCCAGTACTTC. The chain carries TRBV19 and TRBJ2-5; 9 nucleotides line up with TRBD2. The V and J ends lost 1 base and 2 bases, in that order; junction bases with no gene match: 11. The CDR3 loop spans 18 amino acids. Germline V gene data show CDR1 as LNHDA and CDR2 as SQIVND (reference sequence). The full variable domain, completed using reference TRBV19 and TRBJ2-5, is DGGITQSPKYLFRKEGQNVTLSCEQNLNHDAMYWYRQDPGQGLRLIYYSQIVNDFQKGDIAEGYSVSREKKESFPLTVTSAQKNPTAFYLCASSIVHLRSGGQETQYFGPGTRLLVL.